One sample yielded the 30 T cell receptor beta chains listed below, sequenced in a study of cytomegalovirus exposure and HLA in healthy donors. A multiplex PCR was run with 60 Vbeta primers and 13 Jbeta primers. Data came from immunoSEQ multiplex PCR; TCRdb stores just in-frame clones and leaves some out. The table shows 150,000 or so clones, with around 66% occurring only once. Sequencing used PBMCs. These receptors all come from a woman aged 25 to 39 in good health and CMV-seropositive.

The chain uses TRBV5-6 and TRBJ2-3; D remains unclear. This CDR3 has 15 amino acids. V lost 3 bases, J lost 2 bases, and 13 bases lay in between. Germline CDR1 SGHDT, CDR2 YYEEEE. The CDR3 protein is CASSSPILVTDTQYF. In nucleotides, the CDR3 is TGTGCCAGCAGCTCACCCATCTTAGTCACAGATACGCAGTATTTT.

This clone was picked up a small number of times. The gene calls are TRBV19 and TRBJ2-7; D is ambiguous. The germline V gene has CDR1 LNHDA and CDR2 SQIVND (reference sequence). CDR3 length equals 13 residues. Trimming removed 3 bases from V and 3 bases from J, with 9 bases in between. The CDR3 region has the DNA TGTGCCAGTAGTATCGGGTCCATCTACGAGCAGTACTTC. This sequence encodes CASSIGSIYEQYF.

V usage is TRBV19 and J usage is TRBJ1-2, with D possibly matching TRBD1 (6 bases). CDR1 and CDR2 from the germline V gene are LNHDA and SQIVND (reference sequence). The V end was cut by 6 bases, the J end by 9 bases, with 17 bases between. CDR3 length: 13 amino acids. The CDR3 nucleotides read TGTGCCAGTAGCCTACAGGGCGCCGGGCGCTACACCTTC. This gives the protein CASSLQGAGRYTF. Looking up the rest from reference TRBV19 and TRBJ1-2 gives the full variable domain: DGGITQSPKYLFRKEGQNVTLSCEQNLNHDAMYWYRQDPGQGLRLIYYSQIVNDFQKGDIAEGYSVSREKKESFPLTVTSAQKNPTAFYLCASSLQGAGRYTFGSGTRLTVV.

The rearrangement links TRBV2 to TRBJ2-3, with 11 positions matching TRBD2. The CDR3 has 18 residues. Looked up from germline, CDR1 is SNHLY and CDR2 is FYNNEI. Trimming removed 7 bases from V and 0 bases from J; junction bases left unmatched: 12. Here the CDR3 reads CASNPSGGSLLSTDTQYF. In DNA, the CDR3 is TGTGCCAGCAACCCTAGCGGGGGGTCATTACTCAGCACAGATACGCAGTATTTT.

This chain uses TRBV4-2 with TRBJ2-3, with D maybe TRBD1 (7 bases). Germline lookup yields CDR1 LGHNA and CDR2 YNFKEQ. The CDR3 runs 15 residues. V was cut by 7 bases and J by 2 bases, with 16 bases left in between. The CDR3 protein is CASTPTGRNTDTQYF. The CDR3 region has the DNA TGTGCCAGCACCCCGACAGGGAGGAACACAGATACGCAGTATTTT.

This clone was seen only once. The J gene is TRBJ2-3, the V gene TRBV4-2, with D unresolved. CDR1 is LGHNA, CDR2 YNFKEQ, per germline. The CDR3 spans 12 residues. The germline V and J ends were trimmed by 3 bases and 6 bases, with 7 bases remaining between them. Here the CDR3 reads CASSQGPDTQYF. The CDR3 DNA is TGTGCCAGCAGCCAGGGCCCCGATACGCAGTATTTT.

V is TRBV27 and J is TRBJ1-4, with D perhaps TRBD1 (5 bases). Between the trimmed V and J ends, which lost 4 bases and 8 bases, there was a span of 17 bases. Germline-derived CDR1 and CDR2 are MNHEY and SMNVEV (reference sequence). This CDR3 has 15 residues. The CDR3 is CASSSQGLLLEKLFF. The CDR3, as DNA: TGTGCCAGCAGTTCCCAGGGTTTACTTTTAGAAAAACTGTTTTTT.

The J gene is TRBJ1-1, the V gene TRBV19; D gene uncertain. From germline, CDR1 is LNHDA and CDR2 SQIVND (reference sequence). Trimming took 7 bases from V and 2 from J, leaving 11 bases between them. CDR3 length: 13 residues. The DNA of the CDR3 is TGTGCCAGTACCCAGAAGTATAACACTGAAGCTTTCTTT. Its protein product is CASTQKYNTEAFF.

The V call is TRBV5-1, the J call TRBJ2-6; 7 bases are shared with TRBD1. There are 15 residues in the CDR3. Trimming took 2 bases from V and 2 from J; bases not matched to a gene: 1. Germline V lookup: CDR1 SGHRS, CDR2 YFSETQ. CDR3 sequence: CASSFTGAGANVLTF. In DNA, the CDR3 is TGCGCCAGCAGCTTCACAGGGGCTGGGGCCAACGTCCTGACTTTC.

The rearrangement links TRBV28 to TRBJ2-3; 9 bases map to TRBD1. Trimming at V came to 0 bases and at J to 5 bases, leaving 6 bases not matched to a gene. The germline gives CDR1 MDHEN, CDR2 SYDVKM. CDR3 length equals 16 residues. The CDR3: CASSLWGQGRGDTQYF. In nucleotides, the CDR3 is TGTGCCAGCAGTTTATGGGGACAGGGCAGAGGAGATACGCAGTATTTT.

In this sample, this clone turned up many times. This chain uses TRBV5-1 with TRBJ2-7, with a tentative D call TRBD1 (5 bases). Trimming took 0 bases from V and 2 from J, leaving 15 bases between them. From germline, CDR1 is SGHRS and CDR2 YFSETQ. The CDR3 consists of 16 residues. This CDR3 reads CASSLGGLGHTYEQYF. In nucleotides, the CDR3 is TGCGCCAGCAGCTTGGGGGGCTTGGGGCATACCTACGAGCAGTACTTC.

The rearrangement links TRBV5-1 to TRBJ2-3; D gene unclear. V lost 1 base and J lost 4, with 7 bases in between. This CDR3 contains 13 residues. Germline CDR1 is SGHRS and CDR2 is YFSETQ. CDR3 residues: CASSLQVSDTQYF. For the CDR3, the DNA is TGCGCCAGCAGCTTGCAGGTATCAGATACGCAGTATTTT.

The chain recombines TRBV30 with TRBJ1-3; D is ambiguous. The CDR3 totals 14 residues. Germline V lookup: CDR1 GTSNPN, CDR2 SVGIG (reference sequence). The ends were cut back, 0 bases at V and 4 bases at J, with 10 bases in the middle. CDR3 protein: CAWSVRGLGNTIYF. The CDR3 DNA follows: TGTGCCTGGAGTGTACGCGGGCTCGGAAACACCATATATTTT.

This chain uses TRBV6-6 with TRBJ2-5, with D hard to call. V was clipped by 0 bases and J by 7 bases, with 18 bases between them. Looked up from germline, CDR1 is MNHNY and CDR2 is SVGAGI (reference sequence). The CDR3 is 16 amino acids. The CDR3, as DNA: TGTGCCAGCAGTTACTCAGAAAACCAAATCGGTGGGACCCAGTACTTC. Amino acids: CASSYSENQIGGTQYF.

Of note for this clone: Sequence at one end of the junction differs from germline and may be a read error. The V gene is TRBV5-1, the J gene TRBJ1-2, with TRBD1 matching over 10 bases. CDR3 length: 13 residues. Germline V gene lookup returns CDR1 SGHRS and CDR2 YFSETQ. The CDR3 reads CASSGEGTGAFYF. CDR3 bases: TGCGCCAGCAGCGGAGAAGGGACAGGGGCTTTTTACTTC.

The chain is built from TRBV5-1 and TRBJ1-1; no clear D. Trimming took off 0 bases at V and 1 base at J, with 7 bases between the two ends. The V gene's germline CDR1 is SGHRS and CDR2 YFSETQ. CDR3 length: 14 amino acids. The CDR3 sequence is CASSLAGGNTEAFF. CDR3 DNA sequence: TGCGCCAGCAGCTTGGCCGGCGGGAACACTGAAGCTTTCTTT.

This sequence joins TRBV7-2 and TRBJ2-6; D may be TRBD2 (5 bases). Trimming took 5 bases from V and 0 from J, leaving 8 bases between them. CDR1 SGHTA and CDR2 FQGNSA come from the germline V gene. The CDR3 spans 15 residues. The CDR3 bases are TGTGCCAGCAGCCCTGGACTCTCTGGGGCCAACGTCCTGACTTTC. The encoded protein is CASSPGLSGANVLTF.

Only a few counts were recorded for this clone. This sequence joins TRBV28 and TRBJ1-1, with D unresolved. The germline gives CDR1 MDHEN, CDR2 SYDVKM. The CDR3 is 14 amino acids. The ends were cut back, 7 bases at V and 4 bases at J, with 16 bases in the middle. The CDR3 spells CASKFEGGVTEAFF. The CDR3 DNA is TGTGCCAGCAAGTTCGAGGGAGGCGTCACTGAAGCTTTCTTT. The whole variable domain, filled in from reference TRBV28 and TRBJ1-1, reads DVKVTQSSRYLVKRTGEKVFLECVQDMDHENMFWYRQDPGLGLRLIYFSYDVKMKEKGDIPEGYSVSREKKERFSLILESASTNQTSMYLCASKFEGGVTEAFFGQGTRLTVV.

This chain links TRBV2 with TRBJ2-5; D gene ambiguous. CDR3 size: 12 residues. V dropped 2 bases and J dropped 4 bases, with 5 bases sitting between them. Per germline, CDR1 SNHLY and CDR2 FYNNEI. The CDR3 sequence is CASSEMAETQYF. The CDR3 nucleotides read TGTGCCAGCAGTGAAATGGCAGAGACCCAGTACTTC. Using reference TRBV2 and TRBJ2-5 for the parts outside the CDR3, the full variable domain is EPEVTQTPSHQVTQMGQEVILRCVPISNHLYFYWYRQILGQKVEFLVSFYNNEISEKSEIFDDQFSVERPDGSNFTLKIRSTKLEDSAMYFCASSEMAETQYFGPGTRLLVL.

The J gene is TRBJ2-7, the V gene TRBV5-1, with 10 bases identical to TRBD2. The germline CDR1 and CDR2 sequences are SGHRS and YFSETQ. This CDR3 has 14 amino acids. V shed 0 bases, J shed 7 bases, and the junction held 4 bases outside the gene matches. The CDR3 nucleotides are TGCGCCAGCAGCTTGGCTAGCGGGGGATGGGAGCAGTACTTC. Translating gives CASSLASGGWEQYF.

This chain uses TRBV2 with TRBJ2-7; TRBD2 agrees at 12 bases. V was pared by 2 bases and J by 5 bases, with 10 bases of the junction left unmatched. Germline V gene lookup returns CDR1 SNHLY and CDR2 FYNNEI. This CDR3 has 17 residues. The CDR3: CASSELGLAGGHDEQYF. The DNA for the CDR3 is TGTGCCAGCAGTGAATTGGGCCTAGCGGGGGGGCACGACGAGCAGTACTTC.

The chain links TRBV10-1 to TRBJ2-5, with D possibly matching TRBD2 (6 bases). From germline, CDR1 is WNHNN and CDR2 SYGVQD (reference sequence). The CDR3 is 13 amino acids. The germline V and J ends were trimmed by 6 bases and 7 bases, with 15 bases remaining between them. The CDR3 spells CASSSTSSGTQYF. CDR3 bases: TGCGCCAGCAGCAGCACTAGCTCCGGGACCCAGTACTTC.

The CDR3 sequence: CASSSPDRGNEKLFF. For the CDR3, the DNA is TGTGCCAGCAGTTCCCCCGACAGGGGGAATGAAAAACTGTTTTTT. V usage is TRBV27 and J usage is TRBJ1-4; 9 positions match TRBD1. Trimming removed 4 bases from V and 5 bases from J; junction bases left unmatched: 5. The CDR3 is 15 amino acids. The germline V gene encodes CDR1 MNHEY and CDR2 SMNVEV (reference sequence).

The chain couples TRBV19 to TRBJ2-7; TRBD2 is a possible D gene (5 bases). The germline V gene has CDR1 LNHDA and CDR2 SQIVND (reference sequence). This CDR3 spans 13 amino acids. Deletions cut 8 bases from V and 3 bases from J, with 14 bases between. CDR3: CASRGLNRYEQYF. Here the CDR3 DNA reads TGTGCCAGTCGTGGACTTAATCGCTACGAGCAGTACTTC.

This clone is a singleton in its sample. The chain is built from TRBV6-4 and TRBJ2-6; no definite D call. The CDR3 contains 16 residues. V dropped 5 bases and J dropped 0 bases, with 11 bases sitting between them. Germline V gene sequence: CDR1 MRHNA, CDR2 SNTAGT. CDR3: CASSPATGSGANVLTF. CDR3 nucleotide sequence: TGTGCCAGCAGTCCCGCGACGGGCTCTGGGGCCAACGTCCTGACTTTC.

The chain links TRBV9 to TRBJ2-1, with TRBD2 matching over 9 bases. CDR1 and CDR2 (germline): SGDLS, YYNGEE. The J segment lost 1 base and the V segment lost 3 bases, leaving 2 bases of the junction unmatched. CDR3 length: 15 amino acids. The DNA of the CDR3 is TGTGCCAGCAGCGCTAGCGGGGATTCCTACAATGAGCAGTTCTTC. Residues: CASSASGDSYNEQFF.

V and J are TRBV7-8 and TRBJ2-1; 10 bases are a match to TRBD2. Trimming removed 0 bases from V and 9 bases from J; junction bases left unmatched: 8. The CDR3 extends over 16 amino acids. Germline CDR1 and CDR2: SGHVS and FQNEAQ. The CDR3 loop reads CASSLAGLAGVVEQFF. Written as DNA, the CDR3 is TGTGCCAGCAGCTTAGCTGGTCTAGCGGGAGTGGTTGAGCAGTTCTTC.

The chain uses TRBV28 and TRBJ2-7; tentatively, D is TRBD1 (6 bases). The CDR3 runs to 15 residues. Germline CDR1 and CDR2: MDHEN and SYDVKM. Trimming took 6 bases from V and 0 from J, leaving 15 bases between them. CDR3 DNA sequence: TGTGCCAGCAGCCCCCAGGGGTTCGGCTCCTACGAGCAGTACTTC. It specifies CASSPQGFGSYEQYF. Full variable domain (outside the CDR3, taken from reference TRBV28 and TRBJ2-7): DVKVTQSSRYLVKRTGEKVFLECVQDMDHENMFWYRQDPGLGLRLIYFSYDVKMKEKGDIPEGYSVSREKKERFSLILESASTNQTSMYLCASSPQGFGSYEQYFGPGTRLTVT.

The chain combines TRBV4-2 with TRBJ1-6; D is possibly TRBD1 (6 bases). The V end lost 0 bases, the J end lost 7 bases, and 16 bases lay between the germline ends. The CDR3 has 17 amino acids. Germline V gene lookup returns CDR1 LGHNA and CDR2 YNFKEQ. The CDR3: CASSQDISGGRNSPLHF. CDR3 DNA sequence: TGTGCCAGCAGCCAAGATATTTCGGGGGGCAGGAATTCACCCCTCCACTTT.

In this sample, this clone turned up a few times. V and J are TRBV28 and TRBJ1-3; no reliable D call. Between the trimmed V and J ends, which lost 0 bases and 0 bases, there was a span of 9 bases. Germline V gene data show CDR1 as MDHEN and CDR2 as SYDVKM. This CDR3 is 16 amino acids long. CDR3 sequence reads: CASSLWDFISGNTIYF. In nucleotides, the CDR3 is TGTGCCAGCAGTTTATGGGACTTTATCTCTGGAAACACCATATATTTT. The whole variable domain, filled in from reference TRBV28 and TRBJ1-3, reads DVKVTQSSRYLVKRTGEKVFLECVQDMDHENMFWYRQDPGLGLRLIYFSYDVKMKEKGDIPEGYSVSREKKERFSLILESASTNQTSMYLCASSLWDFISGNTIYFGEGSWLTVV.